The 25 T cell receptor beta chains reported below all come from one sample, sequenced in a study of T cells in localized non-small cell lung cancer. Sequencing was performed with immunoSEQ multiplex PCR; in TCRdb, only in-frame clones are kept and a portion is missing. Of approximately 31,000 clones listed, 85% to 90% are singletons. Specimen: peripheral blood, collected before any cancer treatment. Every receptor here comes from a female donor at least 60 years old with stage I lung adenocarcinoma.

This chain uses TRBV28 with TRBJ1-5, with no clear D. V lost 1 base, J lost 0 bases, and 10 bases lay in between. The CDR3 is 16 amino acids. Germline assignment: CDR1 MDHEN and CDR2 SYDVKM. The CDR3 here is CASSLSYDYSNQPQHF. In nucleotides, the CDR3 is TGTGCCAGCAGTTTATCTTACGACTATAGCAATCAGCCCCAGCATTTT.

The chain uses TRBV4-2 and TRBJ2-7; 7 bases are a match to TRBD1. Germline V gene data show CDR1 as LGHNA and CDR2 as YNFKEQ. The CDR3 contains 16 residues. After removal of 0 bases from V and 0 bases from J, the junction contained 5 bases not matched to a gene. CDR3 DNA: TGTGCCAGCAGCCAAGACTCAGGGACAGTCTCCTACGAGCAGTACTTC. This gives the protein CASSQDSGTVSYEQYF.

The chain links TRBV28 to TRBJ2-7; the match to TRBD1 covers 7 bases. Germline V CDR1 and CDR2: MDHEN, SYDVKM. V gave up 7 bases and J gave up 3 bases; unmatched junction bases: 9. This CDR3 has 14 amino acids. CDR3 in amino acids: CASTSRQGDYEQYF. The DNA of the CDR3 is TGTGCCAGCACATCCAGACAGGGAGACTACGAGCAGTACTTC.

The V call is TRBV10-1, the J call TRBJ2-1; D is possibly TRBD1 (6 bases). The CDR3 is made up of 13 amino acids. Between the trimmed V and J ends, which lost 4 bases and 8 bases, there was a span of 12 bases. Germline-derived CDR1 and CDR2 are WNHNN and SYGVQD (reference sequence). CDR3 DNA sequence: TGCGCCAGCAGTGGGGGGCTTGGGGATGAGCAGTTCTTC. As protein: CASSGGLGDEQFF.

This clone was recorded only once. The chain uses TRBV5-5 and TRBJ1-2; D gene uncertain. This CDR3 is built from 15 residues. Germline CDR1 is SGHKS and CDR2 is YYEKEE (reference sequence). V was trimmed by 0 bases and J by 2 bases, leaving 11 bases between them. The CDR3 DNA reads TGTGCCAGCAGCTTGGCGGCCCTGGGGAACTATGGCTACACCTTC. Residues: CASSLAALGNYGYTF. The variable domain in full, completed from reference TRBV5-5 and TRBJ1-2, reads DAGVTQSPTHLIKTRGQQVTLRCSPISGHKSVSWYQQVLGQGPQFIFQYYEKEERGRGNFPDRFSARQFPNYSSELNVNALLLGDSALYLCASSLAALGNYGYTFGSGTRLTVV.

This rearrangement joins TRBV7-2 to TRBJ2-1; TRBD2 might be the D (5 bases). The V gene's germline CDR1 is SGHTA and CDR2 FQGNSA. With 3 bases removed from V and 10 bases from J, the gap between germline ends came to 10 bases. The length of the CDR3 is 12 residues. The CDR3 coding sequence is TGTGCCAGCAGCTTGGCTAGCCGGGAGCAGTTCTTC. It translates to CASSLASREQFF.

The chain has TRBV5-1 and TRBJ1-5; D is undetermined. The CDR3 spans 15 residues. The V and J ends lost 0 bases and 0 bases respectively, with 7 bases between them. The germline V gene encodes CDR1 SGHRS and CDR2 YFSETQ. CDR3 protein: CASSLDVNSNQPQHF. CDR3 DNA: TGCGCCAGCAGCTTGGATGTAAATAGCAATCAGCCCCAGCATTTT.

V usage is TRBV6-1 and J usage is TRBJ1-1; no clear D gene. V was trimmed by 6 bases and J by 2 bases, leaving 10 bases between them. Germline V gene lookup returns CDR1 MNHNS and CDR2 SASEGT. This CDR3 spans 13 amino acids. This chain's CDR3 is CASRSFQNTEAFF. CDR3 DNA sequence: TGTGCCAGCAGGAGCTTTCAAAACACTGAAGCTTTCTTT.

The genes are TRBV5-4 and TRBJ2-3; 12 bases fit TRBD2. With 4 bases clipped from V and 2 bases from J, the junction kept 2 bases outside the gene matches. CDR3 length: 15 residues. CDR1 and CDR2 from the germline V gene are SGHNT and YYREEE (reference sequence). CDR3 bases: TGTGCCAGCAGCCGGACTAGCGGGAACACAGATACGCAGTATTTT. It encodes CASSRTSGNTDTQYF.

V usage is TRBV9 and J usage is TRBJ2-3; possibly TRBD2 for D (5 bases). The CDR3 extends over 15 amino acids. V was shortened by 0 bases and J by 6 bases, with 14 bases between the two germline ends. CDR1 and CDR2 (germline): SGDLS, YYNGEE. The DNA of the CDR3 is TGTGCCAGCAGCGTAGCGGGGATCCTCATGGATACGCAGTATTTT. This translates into CASSVAGILMDTQYF.

The chain carries TRBV7-7 and TRBJ2-1; possibly TRBD1 or TRBD2 for D (5 bases each). This CDR3 spans 14 amino acids. Trimming removed 1 base from V and 8 bases from J, with 12 bases in between. Germline V gene sequence: CDR1 SSHAT, CDR2 FNYEAQ (reference sequence). The CDR3 DNA sequence: TGTGCCAGCAGCTTAGGGGGCCCCGGGGATGAGCAGTTCTTC. Its translation: CASSLGGPGDEQFF.

This clone was seen a handful of times. The chain employs TRBV7-2 and TRBJ2-7; 8 bases match TRBD2. The CDR3 covers 14 residues. V shed 1 base, J shed 6 bases, and the junction held 5 bases outside the gene matches. Germline assignment: CDR1 SGHTA and CDR2 FQGNSA. Written as DNA, the CDR3 is TGTGCCAGCAGCTTAGTAGCGGGACAAGGCGAGCAGTACTTC. Encoded protein: CASSLVAGQGEQYF.

V gene TRBV28 combines with J gene TRBJ1-6; tentatively, D is TRBD1 (5 bases). Trimming took 6 bases from V and 10 from J, leaving 16 bases between them. The CDR3 sequence is 14 residues long. The germline V gene encodes CDR1 MDHEN and CDR2 SYDVKM. In DNA form, the CDR3 reads TGTGCCAGCAGGGGGGGGACCACCGGATCACCCCTCCACTTT. Residues: CASRGGTTGSPLHF.

The chain combines TRBV7-2 with TRBJ2-3; TRBD2 matches at 10 bases. Looked up from germline, CDR1 is SGHTA and CDR2 is FQGNSA. The V and J ends lost 5 bases and 4 bases, in that order; junction bases with no gene match: 9. This CDR3 spans 16 amino acids. CDR3 sequence: CASSILAGRGSDTQYF. The CDR3 DNA reads TGTGCCAGCAGCATACTAGCGGGGAGGGGGTCAGATACGCAGTATTTT.

CDR3 coding DNA: TGTGCCATCCGTGGGGGTAATGAAAAACTGTTTTTT. Its protein product is CAIRGGNEKLFF. V usage is TRBV10-3 and J usage is TRBJ1-4; tentative D call: TRBD1 (5 bases). CDR3 length: 12 residues. CDR1 and CDR2 from the germline V gene are ENHRY and SYGVKD. V lost 8 bases and J lost 4, with 8 bases in between.

The chain joins TRBV28 to TRBJ2-4; 7 bases agree with TRBD2. The CDR3 totals 16 residues. Germline V lookup: CDR1 MDHEN, CDR2 SYDVKM. V was clipped by 10 bases and J by 7 bases; unmatched bases: 19. The CDR3 DNA follows: TGTGCCACGAGTGGGGCGGGTAGCGGGTGGGCGAACATTCAGTACTTC. It codes for CATSGAGSGWANIQYF.

The chain joins TRBV27 to TRBJ2-7; 13 positions agree with TRBD2. This CDR3 has 19 amino acids. V dropped 2 bases and J dropped 0; count of bases not matched to a gene: 10. CDR1 MNHEY and CDR2 SMNVEV come from the germline V gene (reference sequence). The CDR3 bases are TGTGCCAGCAGTTTAGAACCGCCGGGACTAGCGGGGTCCTCCTACGAGCAGTACTTC. Translation: CASSLEPPGLAGSSYEQYF.

The chain couples TRBV6-5 to TRBJ1-1, with D unresolved. V was cut by 6 bases and J by 0 bases, with 11 bases left in between. Germline V gives CDR1 MNHEY, CDR2 SVGAGI. The CDR3 totals 14 residues. Here the CDR3 reads CASSEWQLNTEAFF. The DNA for the CDR3 is TGTGCCAGCAGCGAATGGCAATTGAACACTGAAGCTTTCTTT.

The chain combines TRBV12-5 with TRBJ1-5; a weak D match, TRBD1 (6 bases). V lost 6 bases and J 6 bases, leaving 15 bases between the germline ends. Germline assignment: CDR1 LGHNT and CDR2 FRNRAP. This CDR3 contains 14 residues. The CDR3 loop reads CASGGAGDGQPQHF. For the CDR3, the DNA is TGTGCTAGTGGGGGGGCGGGGGATGGTCAGCCCCAGCATTTT.

The chain recombines TRBV19 with TRBJ1-2; 9 bases match TRBD1. This CDR3 is 13 amino acids long. Germline trimming cut 6 bases from V and 6 bases from J; bases unmatched to any gene: 5. Germline CDR1 is LNHDA and CDR2 is SQIVND (reference sequence). As DNA, the CDR3 is TGTGCCAGTAGAGGGACAGGGAGTAATGGCTACACCTTC. It encodes CASRGTGSNGYTF.

This chain connects TRBV2 to TRBJ1-1; TRBD1 is a possible D gene (6 bases). Germline loops: CDR1 SNHLY, CDR2 FYNNEI. V was shortened by 2 bases and J by 6 bases, with 13 bases between the two germline ends. The CDR3 covers 14 residues. CDR3 sequence: CASSETGGRAEAFF. As DNA, the CDR3 is TGTGCCAGCAGTGAAACCGGGGGGCGTGCTGAAGCTTTCTTT.

The rearrangement joins TRBV5-4 to TRBJ2-3; 7 nucleotides match TRBD2. Trimming cost V 3 bases and J 0 bases; bases outside gene matches: 7. Germline V gene lookup returns CDR1 SGHNT and CDR2 YYREEE (reference sequence). This CDR3 has 16 residues. CDR3 sequence (DNA): TGTGCCAGCAGCTCCGCTCTAGCGGCTAGCACAGATACGCAGTATTTT. Amino acid sequence: CASSSALAASTDTQYF. Filled out from reference TRBV5-4 and TRBJ2-3, the complete variable domain reads ETGVTQSPTHLIKTRGQQVTLRCSSQSGHNTVSWYQQALGQGPQFIFQYYREEENGRGNFPPRFSGLQFPNYSSELNVNALELDDSALYLCASSSALAASTDTQYFGPGTRLTVL.

J is TRBJ1-2 and V is TRBV28, with no clear D. The CDR3 consists of 16 residues. Trimming stripped 3 bases from V and 8 bases from J, with 22 bases between. From germline, CDR1 is MDHEN and CDR2 SYDVKM. The CDR3 region is CASSLVRSLLSSGYTF. DNA of the CDR3: TGTGCCAGCAGTTTGGTCAGGAGTCTTCTCTCTTCAGGCTACACCTTC.

The chain joins TRBV19 to TRBJ2-5; TRBD2 matches at 8 bases. With 5 bases clipped from V and 5 bases from J, the junction kept 10 bases outside the gene matches. Germline CDR1 LNHDA, CDR2 SQIVND (reference sequence). CDR3 length equals 15 residues. The CDR3 DNA follows: TGTGCCAGTAGTCCAACGGGCGGGAGGATTGAGACCCAGTACTTC. Its translation is CASSPTGGRIETQYF.

The rearrangement links TRBV7-2 to TRBJ1-1; unclear D gene. The CDR3 has 13 residues. Germline loops: CDR1 SGHTA, CDR2 FQGNSA. V was pared by 5 bases and J by 2 bases, with 9 bases between. CDR3 DNA: TGTGCCAGCAGCCGCGGGCAAAACACTGAAGCTTTCTTT. Its protein product is CASSRGQNTEAFF.